The present TCR beta chain was sequenced within a study of cytomegalovirus exposure and HLA in healthy donors. At the level of the study: Early released data had 80 million or so unique TCRs, all coming from HLA-typed donors.

PCR used 60 Vbeta primers and 13 Jbeta primers. TCRdb's table, derived via immunoSEQ multiplex PCR, lists solely in-frame clones and lacks some. The sample includes 95,000 to 150,000 clones, roughly 82% of them seen just once. In its sample, this clone was seen a few times. Its antigen is undetermined. General observations from the study: Common viral pathogens seemed to be connected with several of the most significant clusters, according to a later analysis.

Healthy individuals who donated bone marrow served as the donors. The V segment lost 11 bases and the J segment 5 bases; nucleotides outside the gene matches: 12. Germline CDR1 and CDR2: MNHNS and SASEGT. The CDR3 sequence is 13 residues long. Specimen: PBMCs. This TCR came from a woman younger than 35 in good health and CMV-seronegative. The chain couples TRBV6-1 to TRBJ2-7; TRBD1 matches 7 bases. The CDR3 DNA sequence: TGTGCCGGTGCCCTGAGAGGGGGCCACGAGCAGTACTTC. Its translation: CAGALRGGHEQYF.